Below, 28 T cell receptor beta chains from the same sample are listed, as sequenced in a study of cytomegalovirus exposure and HLA in healthy donors. 13 Jbeta primers and 60 Vbeta primers were used for the PCR. TCRdb's table, derived via immunoSEQ multiplex PCR, lists solely in-frame clones and lacks some. The sample contains around 200,000 clones, 75% to 85% of which appear only once. Sequencing was carried out using PBMCs. These receptors were taken from a woman between 45 and 65 years old in good health and CMV-seronegative.

V gene TRBV9 combines with J gene TRBJ2-2; D possibly corresponds to TRBD2 (5 bases). Germline lookup yields CDR1 SGDLS and CDR2 YYNGEE. This CDR3 is 15 amino acids long. Trimming took off 2 bases at V and 6 bases at J, with 14 bases between the two ends. The CDR3 nucleotides are TGTGCCAGCAGCGTCTCCACTAGTAGTGCCGGGGAGCTGTTTTTT. It translates to CASSVSTSSAGELFF.

The CDR3 DNA reads TGTGCCAGCAGTGGAACCTTACTGCAGCCCCAGCATTTT. Amino acids: CASSGTLLQPQHF. This sequence joins TRBV2 and TRBJ1-5, with unresolved D. Germline V lookup: CDR1 SNHLY, CDR2 FYNNEI. This CDR3 region has 13 residues. The V end lost 4 bases, the J end lost 7 bases, and 11 bases lay between the germline ends. Full variable domain (outside the CDR3, taken from reference TRBV2 and TRBJ1-5): EPEVTQTPSHQVTQMGQEVILRCVPISNHLYFYWYRQILGQKVEFLVSFYNNEISEKSEIFDDQFSVERPDGSNFTLKIRSTKLEDSAMYFCASSGTLLQPQHFGDGTRLSIL.

The chain links TRBV5-8 to TRBJ2-5; 9 bases are a match to TRBD1. The V segment lost 4 bases and the J segment 5 bases; nucleotides outside the gene matches: 9. The CDR3 consists of 15 residues. Looked up from germline, CDR1 is SGHTS and CDR2 is YDEGEE. CDR3 bases: TGTGCCAGCAGCCCAGGACAGGGGTTTTTTGAGACCCAGTACTTC. Its protein is CASSPGQGFFETQYF.

V is TRBV19 and J is TRBJ1-5, with TRBD1 matching 8 bases. Losses at the gene ends were 7 bases for V and 6 bases for J; bases not matched to a gene: 5. The germline gives CDR1 LNHDA, CDR2 SQIVND (reference sequence). The CDR3 is 13 amino acids. Written as DNA, the CDR3 is TGTGCCAGTACCCCACAGGGGGGTCAGCCCCAGCATTTT. Its protein product is CASTPQGGQPQHF.

This chain connects TRBV2 to TRBJ2-1; 12 nucleotides match TRBD1. Germline V gene lookup returns CDR1 SNHLY and CDR2 FYNNEI. The V segment lost 4 bases and the J segment 8 bases; nucleotides outside the gene matches: 6. The CDR3 runs to 15 residues. The DNA for the CDR3 is TGTGCCAGCAGTGGGGGACAGGGGGCTACCGATGAGCAGTTCTTC. It codes for CASSGGQGATDEQFF.

The V gene is TRBV5-1, the J gene TRBJ2-1, with 7 bases identical to TRBD2. The V and J ends lost 0 bases and 6 bases, in that order; junction bases with no gene match: 6. Germline CDR1 and CDR2: SGHRS and YFSETQ. The CDR3 covers 15 residues. CDR3 DNA sequence: TGCGCCAGCAGCTTGGGGGAGGGAGGTTTCAATGAGCAGTTCTTC. Translating gives CASSLGEGGFNEQFF. Based on the CDR3 plus reference TRBV5-1 and TRBJ2-1, the full variable domain is KAGVTQTPRYLIKTRGQQVTLSCSPISGHRSVSWYQQTPGQGLQFLFEYFSETQRNKGNFPGRFSGRQFSNSRSEMNVSTLELGDSALYLCASSLGEGGFNEQFFGPGTRLTVL.

The genes are TRBV7-2 and TRBJ2-2; D not certain. Germline V gene lookup returns CDR1 SGHTA and CDR2 FQGNSA. This CDR3 has 16 amino acids. Trimming pared 3 bases from V and 0 bases from J, leaving 11 bases between. The CDR3: CASSFTGFSNTGELFF. DNA for the CDR3: TGTGCCAGCAGCTTCACGGGTTTTTCGAACACCGGGGAGCTGTTTTTT.

The table lists this clone with a count of one. The J gene is TRBJ1-4, the V gene TRBV19; D gene uncertain. V was pared by 5 bases and J by 8 bases, with 15 bases between. The CDR3 spans 14 residues. The V gene's germline CDR1 is LNHDA and CDR2 SQIVND (reference sequence). The CDR3 is CASSASLIPEKLFF. CDR3 DNA: TGTGCCAGTAGTGCGTCCCTTATCCCGGAAAAACTGTTTTTT.

The rearrangement uses TRBV6-5 and TRBJ1-1; 8 bases map to TRBD1. The ends lost 6 bases at V and 3 bases at J; junction bases unmatched: 3. Germline CDR1 and CDR2: MNHEY and SVGAGI. This CDR3 contains 13 residues. CDR3 coding DNA: TGTGCCAGCAGACAGGACAGGGACACTGAAGCTTTCTTT. Translated, it gives CASRQDRDTEAFF.

The chain recombines TRBV10-1 with TRBJ2-2, with 8 bases identical to TRBD1. Germline V gene sequence: CDR1 WNHNN, CDR2 SYGVQD (reference sequence). The CDR3 is made up of 14 amino acids. The V segment lost 6 bases and the J segment 6 bases; nucleotides outside the gene matches: 6. In nucleotides, the CDR3 is TGCGCCAGCAGCCCTAGGACAGGGTCCGGGGAGCTGTTTTTT. Translating it yields CASSPRTGSGELFF.

The chain has TRBV5-6 and TRBJ2-5; D is possibly TRBD1 (6 bases). The CDR3 contains 16 residues. The V end lost 7 bases, the J end lost 3 bases, and 22 bases lay between the germline ends. CDR1 and CDR2 (germline): SGHDT, YYEEEE. The CDR3, as DNA: TGTGCCAGCGGAACCACCGGGTCGGGACAAGAAGAGACCCAGTACTTC. Encoded protein: CASGTTGSGQEETQYF.

This clone is classed as medium-sized (0.01 to 0.1%). The CDR3 region is CASSEETGGGDTQYF. As DNA, the CDR3 is TGTGCCAGCAGTGAAGAGACAGGGGGAGGAGATACGCAGTATTTT. This rearrangement joins TRBV6-4 to TRBJ2-3; 9 nucleotides match TRBD1. This CDR3 is built from 15 residues. Trimming at V came to 3 bases and at J to 5 bases, leaving 6 bases not matched to a gene. Germline V gives CDR1 MRHNA, CDR2 SNTAGT.

The chain is built from TRBV9 and TRBJ2-4; 9 nucleotides align to TRBD1. This CDR3 contains 15 residues. V shed 0 bases and J 7 bases; nucleotides not matched to a gene: 5. Germline V CDR1 and CDR2: SGDLS, YYNGEE. The CDR3 DNA sequence: TGTGCCAGCAGCGTAGACTGGGACAGGGACAACATTCAGTACTTC. Translated: CASSVDWDRDNIQYF.

The chain has TRBV11-2 and TRBJ2-1; 13 nucleotides line up with TRBD2. The ends lost 4 bases at V and 7 bases at J; junction bases unmatched: 1. CDR3 length: 14 residues. The germline CDR1 and CDR2 sequences are SGHAT and FQNNGV. Written as DNA, the CDR3 is TGTGCCAGCAGCTCGGGACTAGCGGGAAATGAGCAGTTCTTC. This codes for CASSSGLAGNEQFF.

The chain couples TRBV28 to TRBJ2-7; 7 bases line up with TRBD1. Per germline, CDR1 MDHEN and CDR2 SYDVKM. After removal of 2 bases from V and 1 base from J, the junction contained 14 bases not matched to a gene. The CDR3 length is 18 residues. CDR3 bases: TGTGCCAGCAGTTTACTTCCAACAGGGGCGGGCGATTCCTACGAGCAGTACTTC. It codes for CASSLLPTGAGDSYEQYF.

V gene TRBV19 combines with J gene TRBJ2-2; D remains ambiguous. CDR3 length: 17 amino acids. The germline V gene encodes CDR1 LNHDA and CDR2 SQIVND (reference sequence). V shed 4 bases and J shed 6 bases, with 21 bases lying between them. The CDR3 loop is CASSKKTPMQRPGELFF. The CDR3, as DNA: TGTGCCAGTAGTAAAAAAACCCCGATGCAGCGCCCCGGGGAGCTGTTTTTT.

The CDR3 nucleotides read TGTGCTAGTGGTTCGGGACTAGCACATGTCACAGATACGCAGTATTTT. This codes for CASGSGLAHVTDTQYF. This chain joins TRBV12-5 and TRBJ2-3; 9 bases are shared with TRBD2. The ends lost 4 bases at V and 2 bases at J; junction bases unmatched: 7. The CDR3 runs to 16 residues. Per germline, CDR1 LGHNT and CDR2 FRNRAP.

The rearrangement joins TRBV2 to TRBJ2-2, with 7 bases identical to TRBD1. Trimming cost V 6 bases and J 0 bases; bases outside gene matches: 4. In germline, CDR1 is SNHLY, CDR2 FYNNEI. CDR3 length equals 15 residues. The CDR3 reads CASRETGSNTGELFF. In nucleotides, the CDR3 is TGTGCCAGCAGAGAGACAGGGTCGAACACCGGGGAGCTGTTTTTT.

This clone was seen a single time. The chain carries TRBV5-1 and TRBJ2-3; TRBD2 agrees at 8 bases. The CDR3 is 16 amino acids. Germline V CDR1 and CDR2: SGHRS, YFSETQ. With 0 bases clipped from V and 1 base from J, the junction kept 4 bases outside the gene matches. CDR3 sequence (DNA): TGCGCCAGCAGCTTGGGACGCGGGGGGCGCACAGATACGCAGTATTTT. It encodes CASSLGRGGRTDTQYF.

This chain connects TRBV11-2 to TRBJ1-6, with D hard to call. CDR3 size: 16 residues. Trimming stripped 0 bases from V and 9 bases from J, with 15 bases between. Germline CDR1 reads SGHAT; CDR2 reads FQNNGV. The chain's CDR3 is CASSLDSGAVRSPLHF. As DNA, the CDR3 is TGTGCCAGCAGCTTAGACTCAGGCGCCGTCCGTTCACCCCTCCACTTT.

To note about this clone: The same CDR3 also results from other DNA sequences found in this sample. V gene TRBV9 combines with J gene TRBJ2-1, with TRBD2 matching over 11 bases. Germline V gene lookup returns CDR1 SGDLS and CDR2 YYNGEE. Germline trimming cut 2 bases from V and 6 bases from J; bases unmatched to any gene: 4. CDR3 length equals 15 residues. The CDR3 protein is CASSVGSGGANEQFF. DNA for the CDR3: TGTGCCAGCAGCGTGGGTAGCGGGGGGGCCAATGAGCAGTTCTTC.

This chain uses TRBV6-6 with TRBJ2-4; D is possibly TRBD1 (5 bases). V gave up 2 bases and J gave up 4 bases, with 12 bases separating them. Germline CDR1 and CDR2: MNHNY and SVGAGI (reference sequence). The CDR3 has 15 residues. CDR3 in DNA: TGTGCCAGCAGTTACGGAACAGGTGGGAAAAACATTCAGTACTTC. This sequence encodes CASSYGTGGKNIQYF.

This chain uses TRBV9 with TRBJ2-5, with D perhaps matching TRBD2 (6 bases). CDR3 length: 14 residues. Germline-derived CDR1 and CDR2 are SGDLS and YYNGEE. V was trimmed by 0 bases and J by 2 bases, leaving 8 bases between them. CDR3 sequence (DNA): TGTGCCAGCAGCGTAGTGGCGGGGCAAGAGACCCAGTACTTC. It translates to CASSVVAGQETQYF.

This sequence joins TRBV28 and TRBJ2-7, with D perhaps matching TRBD1 (6 bases). This CDR3 comprises 15 residues. Trimming cost V 6 bases and J 3 bases, with 18 bases left between them. CDR1 is MDHEN, CDR2 SYDVKM, per germline. The CDR3 spells CASSRGFRTHYEQYF. The CDR3 nucleotides read TGTGCCAGCAGCAGGGGATTCAGGACCCACTACGAGCAGTACTTC.

The sample holds one count of this clone. The chain recombines TRBV25-1 with TRBJ1-2, with a tentative D call TRBD1 (6 bases). Germline CDR1 MGHDK, CDR2 SYGVNS. Between the trimmed V and J ends, which lost 1 base and 4 bases, there was a span of 13 bases. The CDR3 length is 15 residues. This CDR3 reads CASSESAGAGYGYTF. The CDR3 bases are TGTGCCAGCAGTGAATCCGCAGGGGCGGGCTATGGCTACACCTTC.

CDR3 bases: TGCGCCAGCAGCTTTATGGTTGGAGTAGGCTACGAGCAGTACTTC. This translates into CASSFMVGVGYEQYF. This chain connects TRBV5-1 to TRBJ2-7; no definite D call. Trimming cost V 2 bases and J 3 bases, with 15 bases left between them. CDR1 is SGHRS and CDR2 is YFSETQ in the germline V gene. The CDR3 totals 15 residues.

V and J are TRBV14 and TRBJ2-3, with a tentative D call TRBD1 (6 bases). CDR3 length: 15 amino acids. Germline values: CDR1 SGHDN, CDR2 FVKESK. Trimming stripped 0 bases from V and 4 bases from J, with 11 bases between. CDR3 amino acids: CASSQEGGFPDTQYF. CDR3 DNA: TGTGCCAGCAGCCAAGAAGGGGGTTTCCCAGATACGCAGTATTTT. The entire variable domain, with the rest obtained from reference TRBV14 and TRBJ2-3, is as follows: EAGVTQFPSHSVIEKGQTVTLRCDPISGHDNLYWYRRVMGKEIKFLLHFVKESKQDESGMPNNRFLAERTGGTYSTLKVQPAELEDSGVYFCASSQEGGFPDTQYFGPGTRLTVL.

The V gene is TRBV4-3, the J gene TRBJ2-3, with TRBD2 matching 9 bases. The J segment lost 5 bases and the V segment lost 0 bases, leaving 6 bases of the junction unmatched. CDR1 and CDR2 (germline): LGHNA, YSLEER. This CDR3 comprises 16 residues. CDR3 nucleotides: TGCGCCAGCAGCCAAGATTGGCGGGGGGGAGGAGATACGCAGTATTTT. Its translation is CASSQDWRGGGDTQYF.